The rows below give T cell receptor beta chains drawn from one sample of a study of cytomegalovirus exposure and HLA in healthy donors. Measured with immunoSEQ multiplex PCR; TCRdb has only the in-frame clones, and not every one. The table includes around 74,000 clones, 79% detected once. Material for sequencing was PBMCs. These receptors were collected from a man aged 25-45 years in good health and CMV-seronegative. CDR3s include the opening cysteine and the closing phenylalanine or tryptophan. D genes are given only for firm matches. Clone sizes are given selectively: once, few, many, or a class where the clone is expanded.

TRBV5-1	.	TRBJ2-3	TRBD2	15	TGCGCCAGCGAAGAAGCGGGAGGGCCCACAGATACGCAGTATTTT	CASEEAGGPTDTQYF
TRBV6-6	.	TRBJ2-7	.	11	TGTGCCAGCAGTTCACAGCGGGTGCGGTACTTC	CASSSQRVRYF
TRBV9	once	TRBJ2-6	.	15	TGTGCCAGCAGCGCCCAGGGACTTGGGGCCAACGTCCTGACTTTC	CASSAQGLGANVLTF
TRBV20-1	.	TRBJ2-7	.	10	TGCAGTGCTAGCCAGAGCGAGCAGTACTTC	CSASQSEQYF
TRBV19	.	TRBJ2-2	TRBD1	14	TGTGCCAGTAGGGGGACAGGGGTTGCCGGGGAGCTGTTTTTT	CASRGTGVAGELFF
TRBV7-8	.	TRBJ2-1	.	17	TGTGCCAGCAGCACTGGTTGGCGGGGTGGTCGCGCCAATGAGCAGTTCTTC	CASSTGWRGGRANEQFF
TRBV29-1	.	TRBJ2-3	TRBD1	15	TGCAGCGTATCCTTAACAGGGGCTAGCACAGATACGCAGTATTTT	CSVSLTGASTDTQYF
TRBV7-9	.	TRBJ2-7	.	15	TGTGCCAGCAGCTTAATCCTCGGTACAGCCTACGAGCAGTACTTC	CASSLILGTAYEQYF
TRBV18	.	TRBJ1-1	.	13	TGTGCCAGCTCACCTGACAGGTACACTGAAGCTTTCTTT	CASSPDRYTEAFF
TRBV27	few	TRBJ2-2	TRBD1	17	TGTGCCAGCAGTCCTAGGGGACAGGACCCTAACACCGGGGAGCTGTTTTTT	CASSPRGQDPNTGELFF
TRBV11-2	.	TRBJ2-7	.	14	TGTGCCAGCAGCCAGACTAGGGGCGCATACGAGCAGTACTTC	CASSQTRGAYEQYF
TRBV30	.	TRBJ2-7	TRBD1	15	TGTGCCTGGCGGGACAGCCGAAAAGTAGCATACGAGCAGTACTTC	CAWRDSRKVAYEQYF
TRBV5-1	.	TRBJ2-5	.	16	TGCGCCAGCAGCAATGTGGACACGGACGGAGTTAAGACCCAGTACTTC	CASSNVDTDGVKTQYF
TRBV6-6	.	TRBJ1-5	.	12	TGTGCCAGCAGACGACGGGATCAGCCCCAGCATTTT	CASRRRDQPQHF
TRBV7-2	.	TRBJ2-7	.	15	TGTGCCAGCAGCCTCACAGGGATTAGAGGCTACGAGCAGTACTTC	CASSLTGIRGYEQYF
TRBV28	.	TRBJ2-5	.	14	TGTGCCAGCAGTTTCCAGGGGTATGGGGAGACCCAGTACTTC	CASSFQGYGETQYF
TRBV27	once	TRBJ2-3	TRBD1	15	TGTGCCAGCACTATTCGGGGACAGGGTACAGATACGCAGTATTTT	CASTIRGQGTDTQYF
TRBV6-6	few	TRBJ2-1	TRBD2	15	TGTGCCAGCAACCAGGGACTAGCTGGGTACAATGAGCAGTTCTTC	CASNQGLAGYNEQFF
TRBV2	.	TRBJ1-1	.	10	TGTGCCAGCAGGGGGACTTGGGCTTTCTTT	CASRGTWAFF
TRBV10-3	.	TRBJ1-2	.	16	TGTGCCTCAAGGGGCGAGACGGGCGAAGCTAACTATGGCTACACCTTC	CASRGETGEANYGYTF
TRBV27	.	TRBJ2-7	TRBD1	16	TGTGCCAGCAGTCAAAGGACAGGGGCCCCACGGGGCGAGCAGTACTTC	CASSQRTGAPRGEQYF
TRBV19	.	TRBJ1-1	.	13	TGTGCCAGTAGAGAGACACCCTACACTGAAGCTTTCTTT	CASRETPYTEAFF